This record looks at one TCR beta chain sequence and its context. Trimming took off 7 bases at V and 2 bases at J, with 6 bases between the two ends. Germline assignment: CDR1 LNHDA and CDR2 SQIVND (reference sequence). CDR3 length: 12 residues. Per the study methods: Reference gene primer amplification gave nucleated cell count estimates. Sequencing used immunoSEQ multiplex PCR; TCRdb keeps in-frame clones, though not all of them. That table is the source of V, J and clone size, and D and trimming were worked out from the DNA. The top ten clones hold 2.5% to 3.5% of a sample with about 46,000 clones, 86% of them seen once. This entry is derived from a study of blood T cell repertoires in COVID-19. Study details: Specimens from acute and convalescent COVID-19 originated in the United States, Italy and Spain.

The sample comprised PBMCs or T cells enriched from blood (not recorded which). This receptor was obtained from a woman between 45 and 60 years old who had recovered from COVID-19. V gene TRBV19 combines with J gene TRBJ1-5; unclear D gene. The CDR3 region is CASNSGNQPQHF. The CDR3 DNA reads TGTGCCAGTAATAGCGGCAATCAGCCCCAGCATTTT.